This T cell receptor (beta chain) was documented in a study of neurological immune-mediated disorders. Study-wide results and caveats: The absence of any CDR3 amino acid sequence shared by expanded clones across subjects suggests that repertoires were private in all groups.

The time point: longitudinal time-point 3. Synthesis of cDNA was performed by 5'RACE using 10-nucleotide random UMIs. MiXCR, run by TCRdb on the 5' RACE reads, gives a single entry per CDR3 protein. The sample lists around 53,000 distinct CDR3 sequences, roughly 8.4% seen once, with roughly 2% in the top ten. The ends lost 0 bases at V and 0 bases at J; junction bases unmatched: 8. The CDR3 is made up of 19 amino acids. Germline loops: CDR1 SGHRS, CDR2 YFSETQ. In its sample, this clonotype was seen many times. Antigen specificity is unknown. The chain has TRBV5-1 and TRBJ2-4, with 11 bases that match TRBD1. The TCR comes from a woman in her 40s in good health. Sequencing was performed on PBMCs. For the CDR3, the DNA is TGCGCCAGCAGCTTGGATGGGACAGGGGGACCTCTAGCCAAAAACATTCAGTACTTC. Protein product: CASSLDGTGGPLAKNIQYF.